This entry lists 23 T cell receptor beta chains sequenced from one sample in a study of response to subunit inactivated influenza vaccine. TCRdb re-called the RT-PCR reads through MiXCR, storing one row per CDR3 protein. The sample yields fewer than 700,000 distinct CDR3 sequences, 10% to 15% seen once. Specimen: PBMCs from blood, collected roughly 46 days after vaccination. All receptors come from a man between 50 and 59 years old who received an inactivated influenza vaccine.

The V call is TRBV12-3 or TRBV12-4, the J call TRBJ2-2; D might be TRBD1 (5 bases). The V and J ends lost 10 bases and 0 bases respectively, with 12 bases between them. The CDR3 consists of 14 residues. In DNA, the CDR3 is TGTGCCAACCTGGACACAACGAACACCGGGGAGCTGTTTTTT. Translating it yields CANLDTTNTGELFF.

This clonotype showed up many times. The chain has TRBV4-1 and TRBJ1-1; 8 positions match TRBD1. This CDR3 region has 15 residues. J lost 6 bases, V lost 4 bases, and 10 bases had no gene match. Germline V gene sequence: CDR1 MGHRA, CDR2 YSYEKL. Here the CDR3 reads CASSPDRVSTSEAFF. The DNA of the CDR3 is TGCGCCAGCAGCCCGGACAGGGTGTCAACTTCTGAAGCTTTCTTT.

The chain links TRBV10-3 to TRBJ2-1; a possible D gene is TRBD2 (6 bases). Trimming took off 10 bases at V and 6 bases at J, with 16 bases between the two ends. This CDR3 has 13 residues. CDR1 is ENHRY, CDR2 SYGVKD, per germline. In nucleotides, the CDR3 is TGTGCCACCACTAGAGGGGAGGTCAATGAGCAGTTCTTC. This gives the protein CATTRGEVNEQFF.

This clonotype was counted at least ten times. The chain has TRBV7-2 and TRBJ2-5; 7 nucleotides line up with TRBD1. This CDR3 region has 13 residues. Germline assignment: CDR1 SGHTA and CDR2 FQGNSA. The V segment lost 5 bases and the J segment 5 bases; nucleotides outside the gene matches: 5. The CDR3, as DNA: TGTGCCAGCAGCGTAGACAGGGCGGAGACCCAGTACTTC. Its protein product is CASSVDRAETQYF.

This rearrangement joins TRBV5-1 to TRBJ2-2; 7 nucleotides match TRBD2. The CDR3 totals 17 residues. Germline-derived CDR1 and CDR2 are SGHRS and YFSETQ. V shed 4 bases, J shed 3 bases, and the junction held 12 bases outside the gene matches. CDR3 nucleotides: TGCGCCAGCAGCCCAACACCAACTAGCGTCGACACCGGGGAGCTGTTTTTT. Translation gives CASSPTPTSVDTGELFF.

The chain joins TRBV5-5 to TRBJ2-7, with D unclear. The CDR3 consists of 13 residues. Trimming pared 5 bases from V and 3 bases from J, leaving 12 bases between. Germline values: CDR1 SGHKS, CDR2 YYEKEE (reference sequence). The CDR3 region is CASRLSDDYEQYF. For the CDR3, the DNA is TGTGCCAGCAGGTTGTCCGACGACTACGAGCAGTACTTC.

This clonotype came up a few times. The gene calls are TRBV12-3 or TRBV12-4 and TRBJ2-1; 7 bases are a match to TRBD1. V was pared by 5 bases and J by 8 bases, with 9 bases of the junction left unmatched. The CDR3 is 14 amino acids. DNA of the CDR3: TGTGCCAGCAGTCCAGACAGGGTTTGGTATGAGCAGTTCTTC. This gives the protein CASSPDRVWYEQFF.

This clonotype was observed a few times. The chain links TRBV20-1 to TRBJ2-1; TRBD2 matches at 8 bases. The germline V gene has CDR1 DFQATT and CDR2 SNEGSKA (reference sequence). The V and J ends lost 1 base and 3 bases, in that order; junction bases with no gene match: 2. CDR3 size: 14 residues. This CDR3 is CSARVAGSYNEQFF. CDR3 in DNA: TGCAGTGCTAGAGTAGCGGGAAGCTACAATGAGCAGTTCTTC.

CDR3 nucleotides: TGCGCCAGCAGAGGTCTAGCGGCTGGGGAGACCCAGTACTTC. The encoded protein is CASRGLAAGETQYF. The V call is TRBV5-1, the J call TRBJ2-5; 7 bases align to TRBD2. The V segment lost 5 bases and the J segment 5 bases; nucleotides outside the gene matches: 9. CDR1 and CDR2 (germline): SGHRS, YFSETQ. This CDR3 region has 14 residues.

This clonotype has more than one count but fewer than ten. This chain joins TRBV7-3 and TRBJ2-5, with no clear D. CDR3 length: 13 amino acids. Germline CDR1 is SGHTA and CDR2 is FQGTGA. Trimming pared 0 bases from V and 2 bases from J, leaving 4 bases between. The CDR3 sequence is CASSLTQQETQYF. DNA for the CDR3: TGTGCCAGCAGCTTAACACAACAAGAGACCCAGTACTTC.

CDR3 loop: CASSAGASPSNEQFF. The CDR3 region has the DNA TGTGCCAGCAGCGCCGGGGCCAGCCCCTCCAATGAGCAGTTCTTC. This rearrangement joins TRBV9 to TRBJ2-1; D is tentatively TRBD1 or TRBD2 (5 bases each). CDR1 is SGDLS, CDR2 YYNGEE, per germline. V lost 3 bases to trimming and J lost 6 bases, with 16 bases between them. The CDR3 extends over 15 amino acids.

This clonotype was seen repeatedly, ten times or more. The CDR3 nucleotides are TGCGCCAGCAACACAGGGGCTGGTAGCACAGATACGCAGTATTTT. It translates to CASNTGAGSTDTQYF. This chain connects TRBV5-1 to TRBJ2-3, with TRBD1 identical over 7 bases. The length of the CDR3 is 15 residues. CDR1 and CDR2 from the germline V gene are SGHRS and YFSETQ. V lost 6 bases to trimming and J lost 0 bases; unmatched junction nucleotides: 7.

This clonotype was detected a few times. The genes are TRBV6-5 and TRBJ2-7; D may be TRBD1 (5 bases). CDR3 size: 14 residues. In germline, CDR1 is MNHEY, CDR2 SVGAGI. V lost 0 bases and J lost 3, with 9 bases in between. CDR3 sequence reads: CASSYSSGNYEQYF. The CDR3 region has the DNA TGTGCCAGCAGTTACTCGTCAGGGAACTACGAGCAGTACTTC.

This clonotype was seen only a few times. The rearrangement joins TRBV12-3 or TRBV12-4 to TRBJ2-7; D perhaps matches TRBD2 (6 bases). Trimming cost V 4 bases and J 4 bases, with 17 bases left between them. This CDR3 is built from 15 residues. DNA of the CDR3: TGTGCCAGCAGTTCCCGGGGGTGGCCCGGATACGAGCAGTACTTC. Protein product: CASSSRGWPGYEQYF.

This chain joins TRBV12-3 or TRBV12-4 and TRBJ2-2; 8 bases agree with TRBD2. The CDR3 has 15 amino acids. J was trimmed by 4 bases and V by 1 base; bases with no gene match: 2. CDR3 bases: TGTGCCAGCAGTTTAGGGACTAGCTTCACCGGGGAGCTGTTTTTT. Its translation: CASSLGTSFTGELFF.

With respect to this clonotype: One junction end does not reproduce the germline sequence, and a read error may be involved. The chain combines TRBV20-1 with TRBJ2-3; 7 positions match TRBD2. The CDR3 sequence is 17 residues long. CDR1 and CDR2 from the germline V gene are DFQATT and SNEGSKA (reference sequence). CDR3: CCARDPPRLADTDTQYF. Here the CDR3 DNA reads TGCTGTGCTAGAGATCCCCCAAGGCTAGCGGACACAGATACGCAGTATTTT.

The genes are TRBV10-3 and TRBJ2-3; a possible D gene is TRBD2 (6 bases). The CDR3 has 16 residues. Germline V gene data show CDR1 as ENHRY and CDR2 as SYGVKD. Trimming cost V 3 bases and J 7 bases, with 20 bases left between them. The CDR3 here is CAISDPPGLMAHTQYF. The DNA of the CDR3 is TGTGCCATCAGTGACCCTCCGGGACTCATGGCTCATACGCAGTATTTT.

The genes are TRBV6-1 and TRBJ2-1; 12 bases align to TRBD2. The CDR3 length is 17 residues. Per the germline V gene, CDR1 is MNHNS and CDR2 is SASEGT. V shed 7 bases and J 2 bases; nucleotides not matched to a gene: 9. The CDR3 spells CASTGLAGTGAYNEQFF. CDR3 sequence (DNA): TGTGCCAGCACCGGACTAGCGGGAACGGGCGCCTACAATGAGCAGTTCTTC.

The chain carries TRBV7-8 and TRBJ2-5; perhaps TRBD2 as D (5 bases). The CDR3 contains 13 residues. Trimming left V 0 bases short and J 13 bases short, with 15 bases between. Germline V gives CDR1 SGHVS, CDR2 FQNEAQ. CDR3 DNA sequence: TGTGCCAGCAGCTTAGCGGGCGAACTAGTTCTGTACTTC. Translation gives CASSLAGELVLYF.

Many counts were recorded for this clonotype. This chain links TRBV9 with TRBJ2-7, with D uncertain. The germline gives CDR1 SGDLS, CDR2 YYNGEE. The CDR3 has 10 amino acids. V was shortened by 4 bases and J by 3 bases, with 2 bases between the two germline ends. In DNA, the CDR3 is TGTGCCAGCAGCCACTACGAGCAGTACTTC. It codes for CASSHYEQYF.

This clonotype appeared a single time. This chain links TRBV12-3 or TRBV12-4 with TRBJ2-3; 9 nucleotides agree with TRBD2. This CDR3 comprises 17 residues. The V gene end was trimmed by 1 base and the J gene end by 1 base; junction bases not matched to a gene: 6. This CDR3 is CASSLGPIAGGTDTQYF. The CDR3 DNA reads as TGTGCCAGCAGTTTAGGGCCGATAGCGGGGGGCACAGATACGCAGTATTTT.

V and J are TRBV24-1 and TRBJ2-5; D gene ambiguous. Germline assignment: CDR1 KGHDR and CDR2 SFDVKD. V lost 10 bases and J lost 5, with 7 bases in between. The CDR3 has 10 amino acids. The DNA of the CDR3 is TGTGCCACAGTGCCGGAGACCCAGTACTTC. Protein: CATVPETQYF.

The gene calls are TRBV6-5 and TRBJ2-5; D is perhaps TRBD2 (6 bases). Germline values: CDR1 MNHEY, CDR2 SVGAGI. The CDR3 sequence is 16 residues long. V was clipped by 2 bases and J by 3 bases, with 16 bases between them. The CDR3 is CASSYISRGSKETQYF. As DNA, the CDR3 is TGTGCCAGCAGTTACATATCCCGGGGGTCCAAAGAGACCCAGTACTTC.